This entry features one T cell receptor beta chain sequence. These data are taken from a study of blood T cell repertoires in COVID-19. As for the study in general: T cells, B-cell-depleted T cells, or PBMCs supplied cDNA or gDNA.

Participants' reported clinical history set cohort assignment. Symptom resolution, clearance, or two negative PCRs marked donors in Cohort 3 as recovered. The CDR3 consists of 15 residues. Germline values: CDR1 WSHSY, CDR2 SAAADI. J was trimmed by 1 base and V by 6 bases; bases with no gene match: 9. Study processing details: Estimated nucleated cell counts came from reference gene primer amplification. The table came from immunoSEQ multiplex PCR; TCRdb's copy has only in-frame clones and leaves some out. V and J calls and clone size are copied from that table; D and trimming were computed from the DNA. Of 400,000 to 450,000 clones in the sample, 75% to 90% were seen once.

The rearrangement joins TRBV10-2 to TRBJ2-7, with 7 nucleotides matching TRBD1. Material for sequencing was PBMCs or T cells enriched from blood (not recorded which). The source is a man in his thirties or forties who had recovered from COVID-19. CDR3 residues: CASRGDRVRSYEQYF. Written as DNA, the CDR3 is TGCGCCAGCAGGGGAGACAGGGTAAGGTCCTACGAGCAGTACTTC.